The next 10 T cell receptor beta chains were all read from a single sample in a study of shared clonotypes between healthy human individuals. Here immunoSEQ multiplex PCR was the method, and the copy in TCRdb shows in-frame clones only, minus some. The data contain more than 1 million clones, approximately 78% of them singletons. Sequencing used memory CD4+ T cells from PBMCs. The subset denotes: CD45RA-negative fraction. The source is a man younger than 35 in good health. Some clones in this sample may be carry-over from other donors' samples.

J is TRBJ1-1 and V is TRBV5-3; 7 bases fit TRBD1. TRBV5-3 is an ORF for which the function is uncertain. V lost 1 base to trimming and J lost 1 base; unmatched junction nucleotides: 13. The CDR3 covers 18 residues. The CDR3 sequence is CARSLLQGGLSQNTEAFF. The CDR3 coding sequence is TGTGCCAGAAGCTTGCTCCAGGGGGGATTATCTCAGAACACTGAAGCTTTCTTT.

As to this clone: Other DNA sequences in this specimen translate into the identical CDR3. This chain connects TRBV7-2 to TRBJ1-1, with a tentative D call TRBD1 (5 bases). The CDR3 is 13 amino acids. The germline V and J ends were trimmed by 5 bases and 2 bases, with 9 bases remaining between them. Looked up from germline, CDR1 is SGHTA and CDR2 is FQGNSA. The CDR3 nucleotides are TGTGCCAGCAGCCGACAGCTCAACACTGAAGCTTTCTTT. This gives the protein CASSRQLNTEAFF.

The CDR3 loop is CASSTHNEQFF. For the CDR3, the DNA is TGTGCCAGCAGCACACACAATGAGCAGTTCTTC. The J gene is TRBJ2-1, the V gene TRBV7-9; no firm D call. V was trimmed by 5 bases and J by 5 bases, leaving 4 bases between them. The CDR3 is 11 amino acids. From germline, CDR1 is SEHNR and CDR2 FQNEAQ (reference sequence).

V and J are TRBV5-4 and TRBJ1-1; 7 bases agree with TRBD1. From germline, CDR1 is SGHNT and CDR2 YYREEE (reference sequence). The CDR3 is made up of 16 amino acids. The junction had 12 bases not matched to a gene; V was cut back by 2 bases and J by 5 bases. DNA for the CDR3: TGTGCCAGCAGCTTATTCATGACAGGGAGGGGGACTGAAGCTTTCTTT. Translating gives CASSLFMTGRGTEAFF. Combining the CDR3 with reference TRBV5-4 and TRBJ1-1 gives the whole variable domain ETGVTQSPTHLIKTRGQQVTLRCSSQSGHNTVSWYQQALGQGPQFIFQYYREEENGRGNFPPRFSGLQFPNYSSELNVNALELDDSALYLCASSLFMTGRGTEAFFGQGTRLTVV.

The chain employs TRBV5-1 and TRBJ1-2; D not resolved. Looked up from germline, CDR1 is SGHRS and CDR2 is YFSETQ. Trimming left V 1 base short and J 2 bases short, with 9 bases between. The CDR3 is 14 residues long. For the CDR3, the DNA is TGCGCCAGCAGCTTGTCCCCGGGAAACTATGGCTACACCTTC. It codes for CASSLSPGNYGYTF.

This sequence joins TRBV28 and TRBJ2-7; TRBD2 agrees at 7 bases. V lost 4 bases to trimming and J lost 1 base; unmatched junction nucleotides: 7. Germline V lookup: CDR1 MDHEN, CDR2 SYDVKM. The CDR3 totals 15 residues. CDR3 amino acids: CASSSTTSFSYEQYF. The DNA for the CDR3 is TGTGCCAGCAGTTCGACGACTAGCTTTTCCTACGAGCAGTACTTC.

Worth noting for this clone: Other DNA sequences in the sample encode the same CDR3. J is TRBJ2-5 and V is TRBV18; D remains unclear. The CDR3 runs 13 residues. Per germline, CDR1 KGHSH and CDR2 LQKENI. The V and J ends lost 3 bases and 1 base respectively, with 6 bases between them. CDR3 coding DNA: TGTGCCAGCTCACCTAGCAGCCAAGAGACCCAGTACTTC. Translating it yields CASSPSSQETQYF.

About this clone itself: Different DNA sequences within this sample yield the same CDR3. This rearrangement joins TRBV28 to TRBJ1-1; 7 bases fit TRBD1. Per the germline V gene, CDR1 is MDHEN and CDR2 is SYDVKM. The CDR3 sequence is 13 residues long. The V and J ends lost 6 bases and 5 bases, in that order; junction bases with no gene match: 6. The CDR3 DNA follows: TGTGCCAGCAGGCGACAGGGTAATACTGAAGCTTTCTTT. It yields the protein CASRRQGNTEAFF.

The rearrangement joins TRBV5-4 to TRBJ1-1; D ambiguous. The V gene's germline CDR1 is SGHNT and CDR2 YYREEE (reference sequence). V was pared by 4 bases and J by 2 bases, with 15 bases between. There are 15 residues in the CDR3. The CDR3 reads CASSPPRETNTEAFF. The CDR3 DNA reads TGTGCCAGCAGCCCCCCCCGGGAAACAAACACTGAAGCTTTCTTT.

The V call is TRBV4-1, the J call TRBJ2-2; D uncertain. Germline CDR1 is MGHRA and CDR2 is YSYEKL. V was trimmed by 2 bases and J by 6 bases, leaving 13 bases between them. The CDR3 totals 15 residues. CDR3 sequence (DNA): TGCGCCAGCAGCCAAATCGAGGCGACGTCCGGGGAGCTGTTTTTT. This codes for CASSQIEATSGELFF.